One sample yielded the 28 T cell receptor beta chains listed below, sequenced in a study of T cells after yellow fever vaccination. TCRdb re-called the 5' RACE reads through MiXCR, storing one row per CDR3 protein. The sample consists of around 320,000 distinct CDR3 sequences, roughly 10% of them appearing once. This specimen consisted of CD4+ T cells sorted from PBMCs, obtained 45 days after the yellow fever booster vaccination. These receptors were collected from a man in his late teens or twenties who received the YFV17D yellow fever vaccine.

There are a few counts of this clonotype. The chain employs TRBV10-3 and TRBJ1-4; the match to TRBD1 covers 9 bases. The CDR3 loop spans 14 amino acids. Germline V CDR1 and CDR2: ENHRY, SYGVKD. V lost 6 bases, J lost 8 bases, and 7 bases stayed unmatched. The CDR3 sequence: CAISGQGISEKLFF. The CDR3, as DNA: TGTGCCATCAGCGGACAGGGGATTAGCGAAAAACTGTTTTTT.

This clonotype turned up a few times. The rearrangement uses TRBV5-1 and TRBJ1-2; D perhaps matches TRBD1 (5 bases). The CDR3 sequence is 16 residues long. The V end lost 1 base, the J end lost 0 bases, and 13 bases lay between the germline ends. Germline V gene data show CDR1 as SGHRS and CDR2 as YFSETQ. CDR3 amino acids: CASSLTGGGANYGYTF. The DNA for the CDR3 is TGCGCCAGCAGCTTGACGGGCGGGGGAGCTAACTATGGCTACACCTTC. Drawing the rest from reference TRBV5-1 and TRBJ1-2, the complete variable domain is KAGVTQTPRYLIKTRGQQVTLSCSPISGHRSVSWYQQTPGQGLQFLFEYFSETQRNKGNFPGRFSGRQFSNSRSEMNVSTLELGDSALYLCASSLTGGGANYGYTFGSGTRLTVV.

This clonotype showed up just a few times. V and J are TRBV3-1 and TRBJ1-3; D not certain. The ends were cut back, 3 bases at V and 0 bases at J, with 12 bases in the middle. This CDR3 spans 16 amino acids. The V gene's germline CDR1 is LGHDT and CDR2 YNNKEL (reference sequence). The CDR3 region has the DNA TGTGCCAGCAGCCAGGTACGACGGATCTCTGGAAACACCATATATTTT. Protein: CASSQVRRISGNTIYF.

This clonotype has at least ten counts. The V and J genes are TRBV9 and TRBJ1-5; D is uncertain. The CDR3 consists of 13 residues. V lost 0 bases, J lost 5 bases, and 6 bases lay in between. CDR1 is SGDLS and CDR2 is YYNGEE in the germline V gene. The CDR3 sequence is CASSVDADQPQHF. The CDR3 DNA is TGTGCCAGCAGCGTAGATGCGGATCAGCCCCAGCATTTT.

In its sample, this clonotype was seen once. The chain employs TRBV7-3 and TRBJ2-5, with a possible D match to TRBD2 (5 bases). Germline V gene data show CDR1 as SGHTA and CDR2 as FQGTGA. V dropped 5 bases and J dropped 9 bases, with 16 bases sitting between them. The CDR3 sequence is 13 residues long. The CDR3 loop reads CASSTKAGVSQYF. As DNA, the CDR3 is TGTGCCAGCAGCACTAAGGCCGGGGTGTCCCAGTACTTC.

V and J are TRBV5-4 and TRBJ1-2, with 8 bases identical to TRBD1. The germline V gene has CDR1 SGHNT and CDR2 YYREEE (reference sequence). There are 13 residues in the CDR3. Unmatched junction bases numbered 4, after V lost 3 bases and J lost 6 bases. CDR3 protein: CASSWTGLDGYTF. CDR3 coding DNA: TGTGCCAGCAGCTGGACAGGGTTGGATGGCTACACCTTC. The full variable domain, rest sourced from reference TRBV5-4 and TRBJ1-2, is ETGVTQSPTHLIKTRGQQVTLRCSSQSGHNTVSWYQQALGQGPQFIFQYYREEENGRGNFPPRFSGLQFPNYSSELNVNALELDDSALYLCASSWTGLDGYTFGSGTRLTVV.

This clonotype was detected only a few times. V gene TRBV5-1 combines with J gene TRBJ1-1; D is perhaps TRBD1 (5 bases). V was shortened by 1 base and J by 5 bases, with 12 bases between the two germline ends. Germline loops: CDR1 SGHRS, CDR2 YFSETQ. This CDR3 region has 14 residues. As DNA, the CDR3 is TGCGCCAGCAGCTTGCGGATGGGGGGGACTGAAGCTTTCTTT. Its protein is CASSLRMGGTEAFF.

This chain links TRBV27 with TRBJ2-5; D is perhaps TRBD2 (5 bases). This CDR3 spans 14 amino acids. Germline V gives CDR1 MNHEY, CDR2 SMNVEV (reference sequence). The ends were cut back, 3 bases at V and 7 bases at J, with 15 bases in the middle. The CDR3, as DNA: TGTGCCAGCAGTTTTTCAGCGGCCTCGGGGACCCAGTACTTC. This translates into CASSFSAASGTQYF.

In its sample, this clonotype was seen a few times. The V and J genes are TRBV7-8 and TRBJ1-5, with 7 bases fitting TRBD1. Germline-derived CDR1 and CDR2 are SGHVS and FQNEAQ. CDR3 length equals 13 residues. The V segment lost 5 bases and the J segment 5 bases; nucleotides outside the gene matches: 3. CDR3 protein: CASSGTVDQPQHF. CDR3 sequence (DNA): TGTGCCAGCAGCGGGACAGTAGATCAGCCCCAGCATTTT. The whole variable domain, remainder taken from reference TRBV7-8 and TRBJ1-5, is GAGVSQSPRYKVAKRGQDVALRCDPISGHVSLFWYQQALGQGPEFLTYFQNEAQLDKSGLPSDRFFAERPEGSVSTLKIQRTQQEDSAVYLCASSGTVDQPQHFGDGTRLSIL.

This clonotype was seen once. This sequence joins TRBV7-2 and TRBJ2-7; 13 bases line up with TRBD2. The length of the CDR3 is 15 residues. Losses at the gene ends were 5 bases for V and 7 bases for J; bases not matched to a gene: 8. Germline assignment: CDR1 SGHTA and CDR2 FQGNSA. This chain's CDR3 is CASSPGTSGAREQYF. The CDR3 DNA sequence: TGTGCCAGCAGCCCAGGGACTAGCGGGGCCCGGGAGCAGTACTTC.

The gene calls are TRBV18 and TRBJ1-4; 9 nucleotides line up with TRBD1. The trim removed 1 base at V and 6 bases at J, leaving 0 bases unmatched. The CDR3 runs to 14 residues. CDR1 is KGHSH, CDR2 LQKENI, per germline. The CDR3 reads CASSPRDRDEKLFF. The CDR3 DNA reads TGTGCCAGCTCACCACGGGACAGGGATGAAAAACTGTTTTTT.

This clonotype was detected ten times or more. The V gene is TRBV5-1, the J gene TRBJ2-5, with TRBD1 matching 9 bases. Trimming removed 3 bases from V and 5 bases from J; junction bases left unmatched: 8. The CDR3 runs 15 residues. Germline V gives CDR1 SGHRS, CDR2 YFSETQ. CDR3 amino acids: CASSSGQGRQETQYF. CDR3 DNA sequence: TGCGCCAGCAGCTCGGGACAGGGCCGCCAGGAGACCCAGTACTTC.

This clonotype was picked up a small number of times. The rearrangement links TRBV7-2 to TRBJ2-3, with D unclear. With 4 bases removed from V and 1 base from J, the gap between germline ends came to 6 bases. The CDR3 extends over 13 amino acids. Germline V CDR1 and CDR2: SGHTA, FQGNSA. CDR3 amino acids: CASSSARTDTQYF. The CDR3 DNA follows: TGTGCCAGCAGCTCGGCCCGCACAGATACGCAGTATTTT. The full variable domain, with the rest looked up from reference TRBV7-2 and TRBJ2-3, is GAGVSQSPSNKVTEKGKDVELRCDPISGHTALYWYRQSLGQGLEFLIYFQGNSAPDKSGLPSDRFSAERTGGSVSTLTIQRTQQEDSAVYLCASSSARTDTQYFGPGTRLTVL.

This clonotype was recorded at least ten times. The V and J genes are TRBV9 and TRBJ2-5; 8 bases line up with TRBD2. The junction had 5 bases not matched to a gene; V was cut back by 2 bases and J by 5 bases. The CDR3 has 14 amino acids. The germline V gene encodes CDR1 SGDLS and CDR2 YYNGEE. The CDR3 reads CASSVAGGYETQYF. As DNA, the CDR3 is TGTGCCAGCAGCGTGGCGGGGGGCTATGAGACCCAGTACTTC.

This clonotype was seen at least ten times. The chain combines TRBV7-2 with TRBJ1-4, with 7 bases matching TRBD1. V trimming: 4 bases; J trimming: 11 bases; junction bases outside the gene matches: 13. CDR1 is SGHTA and CDR2 is FQGNSA in the germline V gene. The CDR3 loop spans 15 amino acids. For the CDR3, the DNA is TGTGCCAGCAGCTCCAGGGGTGGGATGGGACAGAAACTGTTTTTT. This sequence encodes CASSSRGGMGQKLFF.

This clonotype was counted only a few times. J is TRBJ2-3 and V is TRBV19; 10 bases align to TRBD1. The CDR3 has 18 residues. Germline CDR1 reads LNHDA; CDR2 reads SQIVND (reference sequence). The V and J ends lost 0 bases and 6 bases, in that order; junction bases with no gene match: 12. The CDR3 DNA follows: TGTGCCAGTAGTATAGACCGGACAGGGGGGAAAATAGGGGATACGCAGTATTTT. Encoded protein: CASSIDRTGGKIGDTQYF.

In its sample, this clonotype was seen many times. The chain links TRBV24-1 to TRBJ2-3; 8 bases are a match to TRBD2. The germline V gene has CDR1 KGHDR and CDR2 SFDVKD. Trimming cost V 0 bases and J 3 bases; bases outside gene matches: 4. The CDR3 consists of 16 residues. CDR3 amino acids: CATSDLRRGVTDTQYF. Here the CDR3 DNA reads TGTGCCACCAGTGATTTGCGGCGGGGGGTTACAGATACGCAGTATTTT.

There are a few counts of this clonotype. This chain links TRBV6-5 with TRBJ2-2; either TRBD1 or TRBD2 may supply D (6 bases each). Germline CDR1 and CDR2: MNHEY and SVGAGI. CDR3 length: 12 residues. V lost 7 bases and J 7 bases, leaving 10 bases between the germline ends. The CDR3 nucleotides read TGTGCCAGCAAGGAGGGGGACGGGGAGCTGTTTTTT. It encodes CASKEGDGELFF.

There are a few counts of this clonotype. V is TRBV5-1 and J is TRBJ2-1; 8 positions match TRBD2. This CDR3 region has 15 residues. After removal of 0 bases from V and 6 bases from J, the junction contained 5 bases not matched to a gene. Looked up from germline, CDR1 is SGHRS and CDR2 is YFSETQ. The CDR3 loop reads CASSLDRGGGNEQFF. CDR3 nucleotide sequence: TGCGCCAGCAGCTTGGATCGGGGGGGCGGCAATGAGCAGTTCTTC.

The chain employs TRBV13 and TRBJ1-5, with D possibly TRBD1 on 6 matching bases. Germline V lookup: CDR1 PRHDT, CDR2 FYEKMQ (reference sequence). With 0 bases removed from V and 1 base from J, the gap between germline ends came to 10 bases. The CDR3 contains 16 residues. CDR3 region: CASSLGTGLSNQPQHF. The CDR3 bases are TGTGCCAGCAGCTTAGGGACAGGCCTGAGCAATCAGCCCCAGCATTTT.

V and J are TRBV5-1 and TRBJ2-1; TRBD2 agrees at 9 bases. The trim removed 0 bases at V and 2 bases at J, leaving 3 bases unmatched. The CDR3 contains 16 residues. Germline V gene lookup returns CDR1 SGHRS and CDR2 YFSETQ. In DNA form, the CDR3 reads TGCGCCAGCAGCTTGGTAGGCGGGGGGGCCTACAATGAGCAGTTCTTC. Amino acid sequence: CASSLVGGGAYNEQFF.

The chain joins TRBV18 to TRBJ1-3; D not resolved. The CDR3 loop spans 12 amino acids. The germline V gene has CDR1 KGHSH and CDR2 LQKENI. The V and J ends lost 3 bases and 7 bases respectively, with 7 bases between them. The CDR3 nucleotides are TGTGCCAGCTCACCCCCGTCGAACACCATATATTTT. Its translation: CASSPPSNTIYF.

This clonotype has a handful of counts. The CDR3 DNA reads TGTGCCAGCAGTTTTGCTAGCGGGGACTATAGAGAGACCCAGTACTTC. As protein: CASSFASGDYRETQYF. The chain links TRBV27 to TRBJ2-5; 9 bases map to TRBD2. Germline CDR1 reads MNHEY; CDR2 reads SMNVEV (reference sequence). V was pared by 3 bases and J by 4 bases, with 9 bases of the junction left unmatched. This CDR3 contains 16 residues.

The table lists this clonotype with many counts. The chain couples TRBV12-3 or TRBV12-4 to TRBJ2-3; 9 bases agree with TRBD2. This CDR3 region has 16 residues. Trimming at V came to 1 base and at J to 6 bases, leaving 8 bases not matched to a gene. The chain's CDR3 is CASSLDSSGATDTQYF. DNA for the CDR3: TGTGCCAGCAGTTTAGATTCTAGCGGGGCAACGGATACGCAGTATTTT.

The chain links TRBV12-3 or TRBV12-4 to TRBJ2-1; D may correspond to TRBD1 or TRBD2 (5 bases each). Between the trimmed V and J ends, which lost 5 bases and 7 bases, there was a span of 15 bases. The CDR3 sequence is 14 residues long. The CDR3 sequence is CASSLRDRLNEQFF. The CDR3 DNA is TGTGCCAGCAGTCTCCGGGACCGCCTAAATGAGCAGTTCTTC.

The chain joins TRBV12-3 or TRBV12-4 to TRBJ2-1, with D perhaps TRBD1 (5 bases). CDR3 size: 18 residues. V lost 3 bases and J 5 bases, leaving 23 bases between the germline ends. CDR3 protein: CASSLGPPVGLVDNEQFF. The CDR3 DNA reads TGTGCCAGCAGTTTGGGGCCTCCCGTTGGCTTAGTAGACAATGAGCAGTTCTTC.

This clonotype was counted between two and nine times. The genes are TRBV7-9 and TRBJ2-7; a possible D gene is TRBD1 (5 bases). V was pared by 2 bases and J by 3 bases, with 14 bases between. Looked up from germline, CDR1 is SEHNR and CDR2 is FQNEAQ (reference sequence). The CDR3 has 15 residues. CDR3 in amino acids: CASSLFDWGSYEQYF. CDR3 sequence (DNA): TGTGCCAGCAGCTTATTTGATTGGGGCAGCTACGAGCAGTACTTC.

This chain uses TRBV6-7 with TRBJ2-5, with 9 bases that match TRBD2. TRBV6-7 is an ORF, with its function uncertain. V dropped 2 bases and J dropped 2; count of bases not matched to a gene: 6. The CDR3 runs to 16 residues. The CDR3 DNA reads as TGTGCCAGCAGTTACCTCGGGACTAGCAAACAAGAGACCCAGTACTTC. This codes for CASSYLGTSKQETQYF.